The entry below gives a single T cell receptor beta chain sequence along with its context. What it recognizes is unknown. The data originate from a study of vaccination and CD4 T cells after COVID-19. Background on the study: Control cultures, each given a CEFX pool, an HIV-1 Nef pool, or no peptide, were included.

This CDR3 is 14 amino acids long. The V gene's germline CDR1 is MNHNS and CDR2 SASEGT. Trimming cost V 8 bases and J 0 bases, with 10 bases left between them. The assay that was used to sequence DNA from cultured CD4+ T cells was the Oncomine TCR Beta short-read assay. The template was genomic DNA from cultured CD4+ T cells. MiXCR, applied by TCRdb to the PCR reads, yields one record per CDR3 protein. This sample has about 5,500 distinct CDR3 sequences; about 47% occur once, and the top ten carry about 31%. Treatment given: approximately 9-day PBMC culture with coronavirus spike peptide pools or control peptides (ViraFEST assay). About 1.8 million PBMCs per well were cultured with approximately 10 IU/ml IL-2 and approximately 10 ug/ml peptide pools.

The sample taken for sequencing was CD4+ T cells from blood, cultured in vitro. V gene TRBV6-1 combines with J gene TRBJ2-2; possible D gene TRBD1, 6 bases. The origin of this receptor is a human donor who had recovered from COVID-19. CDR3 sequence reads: CASREGANTGELFF. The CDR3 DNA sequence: TGTGCCAGCCGCGAGGGGGCGAACACCGGGGAGCTGTTTTTT.